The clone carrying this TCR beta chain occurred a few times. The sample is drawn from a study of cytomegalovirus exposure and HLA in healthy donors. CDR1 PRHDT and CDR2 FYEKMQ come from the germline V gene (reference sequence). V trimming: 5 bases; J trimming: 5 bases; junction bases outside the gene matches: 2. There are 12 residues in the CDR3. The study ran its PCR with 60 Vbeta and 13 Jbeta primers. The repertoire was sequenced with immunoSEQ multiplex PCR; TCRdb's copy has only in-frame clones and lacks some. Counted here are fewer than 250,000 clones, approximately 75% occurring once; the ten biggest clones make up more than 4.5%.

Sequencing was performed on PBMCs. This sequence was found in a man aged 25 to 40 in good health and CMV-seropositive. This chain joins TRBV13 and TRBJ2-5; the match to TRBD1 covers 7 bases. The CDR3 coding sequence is TGTGCCAGCAGCCGGGACAGTGAGACCCAGTACTTC. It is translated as CASSRDSETQYF.